This TCR beta chain was obtained from a study of shared clonotypes between healthy human individuals. Study outcomes and limitations: Rarefaction curves obtained for sorted subsets showed sequencing incomplete despite large depth. Of the naive CD4 clonotypes, about 5% were shared across a handful of donors.

With regard to this clone: Its antigen is unknown.

Libraries were prepared by immunoSEQ multiplex PCR; TCRdb keeps only in-frame clonotypes and omits some of them. The data contain about 700,000 clones, about 90% of them singletons. With V trimmed by 2 bases and J by 6 bases, 2 bases remained unmatched. The CDR3 sequence is 14 residues long. Germline loops: CDR1 MNHEY, CDR2 SVGAGI. Selected positively for CCR7 and CD45RO-negative, naive CD8 cells excluded terminally differentiated effector memory CD45RA+ cells. The chain has TRBV6-5 and TRBJ2-3, with 10 bases fitting TRBD2. This sequence was found in a man aged 30 to 39 in good health. Sample: naive CD8+ T cells sorted from blood. The DNA of the CDR3 is TGTGCCAGCAGTTACGGACTAGCGGACGATACGCAGTATTTT. Its translation: CASSYGLADDTQYF.